The TCR beta chain under discussion was sequenced for a study of response to subunit inactivated influenza vaccine (dated by TCRdb to 2017 to 2018). Turning to the overall study: Deep quantitative profiling of the T cell receptor repertoire was used in the study to follow responses to a trivalent subunit inactivated influenza vaccine. Broad study findings and their caveats: It was suggested by the authors that each seasonal influenza vaccination may recruit only a limited number of new T cells.

Library preparation was by RT-PCR. Sequencing instrument: Illumina HiSeq 2500. The public sequencing data were trimmed at Q25 with fastp and processed into clonotypes with MiXCR by TCRdb, which kept only in-frame beta chains. For every CDR3 protein sequence, its rows merge into one entry that carries the most common genes and DNA. The sample profile shows 550,000 to 650,000 distinct CDR3 sequences; approximately 10% of them were found once. About 10% of the sample is taken by the ten largest. Trimming at the junction amounts to 4 bases on V and 6 bases on J, and the germline ends lie 13 bases apart. Based on the germline V gene, the CDR1 and CDR2 sequences are MGHDK and SYGVNS. The CDR3 sequence holds 13 residues, the cysteine and phenylalanine included. Only the CDR3 DNA is retained, 39 bases long and in frame from the first base. A few counts support this clonotype. Its antigen is still unknown. No much larger clone exists at a distance of one base, and base qualities are not known.

In this chain, TRBV25-1 is recombined with TRBJ2-7, with a weak D call of TRBD2 (6 bases match). This TCR derives from a man aged 45-65 years who received an inactivated influenza vaccine. Donor details come from another sample of the same person, matched by shared clones. This material consisted of PBMCs from blood, taken on the day of vaccination. CDR3 protein: CASSASGLLEQYF. The DNA sequence follows: TGTGCCAGCAGTGCTTCGGGACTTCTCGAGCAGTACTTC.